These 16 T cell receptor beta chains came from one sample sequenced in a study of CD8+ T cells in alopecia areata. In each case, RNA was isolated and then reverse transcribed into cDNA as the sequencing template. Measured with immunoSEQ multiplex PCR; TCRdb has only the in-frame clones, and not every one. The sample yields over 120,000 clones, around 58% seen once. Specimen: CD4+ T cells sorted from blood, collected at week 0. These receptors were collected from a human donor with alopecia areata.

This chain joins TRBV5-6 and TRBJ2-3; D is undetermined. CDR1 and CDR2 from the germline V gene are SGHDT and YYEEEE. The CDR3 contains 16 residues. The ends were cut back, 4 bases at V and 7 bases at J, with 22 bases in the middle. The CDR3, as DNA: TGTGCCAGCAGCCTTCGGACCAGATCGGTTTCGCATACGCAGTATTTT. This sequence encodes CASSLRTRSVSHTQYF. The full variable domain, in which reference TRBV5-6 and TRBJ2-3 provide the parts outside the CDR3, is DAGVTQSPTHLIKTRGQQVTLRCSPKSGHDTVSWYQQALGQGPQFIFQYYEEEERQRGNFPDRFSGHQFPNYSSELNVNALLLGDSALYLCASSLRTRSVSHTQYFGPGTRLTVL.

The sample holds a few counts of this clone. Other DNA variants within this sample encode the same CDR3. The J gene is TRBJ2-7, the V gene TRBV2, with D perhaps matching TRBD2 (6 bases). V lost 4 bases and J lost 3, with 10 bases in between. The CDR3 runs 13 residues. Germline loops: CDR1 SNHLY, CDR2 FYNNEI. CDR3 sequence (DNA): TGTGCCAGCAGTGGACCCGGGGGCTACGAGCAGTACTTC. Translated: CASSGPGGYEQYF.

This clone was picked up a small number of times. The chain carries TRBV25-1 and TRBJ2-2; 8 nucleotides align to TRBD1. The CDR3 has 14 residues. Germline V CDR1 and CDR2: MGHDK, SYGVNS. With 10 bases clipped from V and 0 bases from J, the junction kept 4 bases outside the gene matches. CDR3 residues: CATRTGPNTGELFF. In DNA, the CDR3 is TGTGCCACAAGGACAGGGCCGAACACCGGGGAGCTGTTTTTT. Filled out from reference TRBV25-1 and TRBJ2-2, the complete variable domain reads EADIYQTPRYLVIGTGKKITLECSQTMGHDKMYWYQQDPGMELHLIHYSYGVNSTEKGDLSSESTVSRIRTEHFPLTLESARPSHTSQYLCATRTGPNTGELFFGEGSRLTVL.

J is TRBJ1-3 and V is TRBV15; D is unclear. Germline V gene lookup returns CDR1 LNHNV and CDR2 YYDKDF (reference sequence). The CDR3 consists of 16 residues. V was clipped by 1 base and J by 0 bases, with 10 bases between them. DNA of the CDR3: TGTGCCACCAGCAGAGGGGAGACGAGCTCTGGAAACACCATATATTTT. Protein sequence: CATSRGETSSGNTIYF.

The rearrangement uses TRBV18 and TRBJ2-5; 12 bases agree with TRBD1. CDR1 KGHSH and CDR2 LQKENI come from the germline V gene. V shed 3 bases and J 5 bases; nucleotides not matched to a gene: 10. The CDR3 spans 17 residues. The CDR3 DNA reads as TGTGCCAGCTCACCGGTTGCCGGGACAGGGGGCGCGGAGACCCAGTACTTC. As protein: CASSPVAGTGGAETQYF.

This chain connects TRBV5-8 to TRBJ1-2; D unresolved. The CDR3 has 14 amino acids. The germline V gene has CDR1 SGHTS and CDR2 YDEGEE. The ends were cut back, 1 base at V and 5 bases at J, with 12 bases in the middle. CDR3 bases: TGTGCCAGCAGCTTGAGCGGGTTGGGATATGGCTACACCTTC. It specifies CASSLSGLGYGYTF. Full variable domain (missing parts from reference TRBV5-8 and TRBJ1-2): EAGVTQSPTHLIKTRGQQATLRCSPISGHTSVYWYQQALGLGLQFLLWYDEGEERNRGNFPPRFSGRQFPNYSSELNVNALELEDSALYLCASSLSGLGYGYTFGSGTRLTVV.

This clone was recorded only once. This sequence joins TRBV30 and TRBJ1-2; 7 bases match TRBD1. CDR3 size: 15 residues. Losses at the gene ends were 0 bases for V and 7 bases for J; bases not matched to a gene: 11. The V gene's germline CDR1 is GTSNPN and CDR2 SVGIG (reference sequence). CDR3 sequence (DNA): TGTGCCTGGAGTGTCAAGGGGGCTTACCTAGGTGGCTACACCTTC. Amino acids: CAWSVKGAYLGGYTF.

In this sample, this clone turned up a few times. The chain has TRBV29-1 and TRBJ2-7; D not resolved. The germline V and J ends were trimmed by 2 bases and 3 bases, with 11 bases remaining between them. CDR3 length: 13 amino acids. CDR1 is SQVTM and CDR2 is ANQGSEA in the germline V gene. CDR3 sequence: CSVELQANYEQYF. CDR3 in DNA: TGCAGCGTTGAATTGCAGGCCAACTACGAGCAGTACTTC.

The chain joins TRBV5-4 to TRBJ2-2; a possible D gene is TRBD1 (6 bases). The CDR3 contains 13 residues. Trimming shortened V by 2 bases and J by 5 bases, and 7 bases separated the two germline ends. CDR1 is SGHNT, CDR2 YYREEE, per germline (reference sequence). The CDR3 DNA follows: TGTGCCAGCAGCTTTGGACAGACCGGGGAGCTGTTTTTT. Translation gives CASSFGQTGELFF.

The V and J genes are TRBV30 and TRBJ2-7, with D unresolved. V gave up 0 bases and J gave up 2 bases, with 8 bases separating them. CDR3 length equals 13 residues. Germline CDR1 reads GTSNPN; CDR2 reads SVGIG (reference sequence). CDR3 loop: CAWSVGQPYEQYF. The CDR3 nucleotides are TGTGCCTGGAGTGTAGGTCAGCCCTACGAGCAGTACTTC. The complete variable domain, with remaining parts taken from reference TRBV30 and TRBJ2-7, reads SQTIHQWPATLVQPVGSPLSLECTVEGTSNPNLYWYRQAAGRGLQLLFYSVGIGQISSEVPQNLSASRPQDRQFILSSKKLLLSDSGFYLCAWSVGQPYEQYFGPGTRLTVT.

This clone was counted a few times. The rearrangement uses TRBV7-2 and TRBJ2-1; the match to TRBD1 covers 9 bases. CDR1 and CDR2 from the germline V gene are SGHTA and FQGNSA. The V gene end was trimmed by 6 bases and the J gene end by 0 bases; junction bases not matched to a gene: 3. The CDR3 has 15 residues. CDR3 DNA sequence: TGTGCCAGCAGGTACAGGGGGCTCTCCTACAATGAGCAGTTCTTC. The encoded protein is CASRYRGLSYNEQFF.

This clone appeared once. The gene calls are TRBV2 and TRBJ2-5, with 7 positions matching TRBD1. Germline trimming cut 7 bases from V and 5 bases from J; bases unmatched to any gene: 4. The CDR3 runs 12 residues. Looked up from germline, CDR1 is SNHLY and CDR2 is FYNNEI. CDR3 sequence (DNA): TGTGCCAGCATGGGGACAGATGAGACCCAGTACTTC. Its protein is CASMGTDETQYF.

The CDR3 DNA follows: TGTGCCAGCAGTAGTACCGGGACACCGAACACTGAAGCTTTCTTT. As protein: CASSSTGTPNTEAFF. The chain couples TRBV2 to TRBJ1-1; D possibly corresponds to TRBD1 (6 bases). CDR1 SNHLY and CDR2 FYNNEI come from the germline V gene. The CDR3 spans 15 residues. Trimming took 5 bases from V and 1 from J, leaving 14 bases between them. Complete variable domain (other parts from reference TRBV2 and TRBJ1-1): EPEVTQTPSHQVTQMGQEVILRCVPISNHLYFYWYRQILGQKVEFLVSFYNNEISEKSEIFDDQFSVERPDGSNFTLKIRSTKLEDSAMYFCASSSTGTPNTEAFFGQGTRLTVV.

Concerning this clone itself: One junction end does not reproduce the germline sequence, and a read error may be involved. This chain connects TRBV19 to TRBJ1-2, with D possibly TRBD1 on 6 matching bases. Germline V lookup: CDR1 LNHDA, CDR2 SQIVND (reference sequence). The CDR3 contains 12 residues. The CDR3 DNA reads TGTGCCAGTAGTCCCCACCCGGGACACCCACAATTC. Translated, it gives CASSPHPGHPQF.

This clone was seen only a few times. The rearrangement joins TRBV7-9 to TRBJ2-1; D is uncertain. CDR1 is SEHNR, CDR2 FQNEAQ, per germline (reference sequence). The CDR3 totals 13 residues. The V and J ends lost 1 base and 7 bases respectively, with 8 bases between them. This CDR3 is CASSLVSLNEQFF. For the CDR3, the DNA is TGTGCCAGCAGCTTAGTCAGCCTTAATGAGCAGTTCTTC.

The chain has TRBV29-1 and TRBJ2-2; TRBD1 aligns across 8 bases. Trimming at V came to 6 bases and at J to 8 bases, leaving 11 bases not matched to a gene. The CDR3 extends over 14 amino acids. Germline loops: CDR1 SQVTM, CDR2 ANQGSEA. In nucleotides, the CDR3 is TGCAGCGTGTGCAGGGGGCCAGGAATGGGGGAGCTGTTTTTT. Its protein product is CSVCRGPGMGELFF.